The 32 T cell receptor beta chains reported below all come from one sample, sequenced in a study of CD8 T cells in Susac syndrome. A quantity of roughly 0.5 to 1 ug RNA underwent reverse transcription using random hexamers. TCRdb analysed the immunoSEQ multiplex PCR reads with MiXCR anew, one entry per CDR3 protein. The table shows around 200,000 distinct CDR3 sequences, with approximately 94% occurring only once. Source material: CD4+ T cells from PBMCs. These receptors all stem from a human donor with multiple sclerosis.

The V and J genes are TRBV27 and TRBJ2-5; D might be TRBD2 (5 bases). Germline V CDR1 and CDR2: MNHEY, SMNVEV (reference sequence). V lost 7 bases to trimming and J lost 0 bases, with 12 bases between them. The CDR3 extends over 14 amino acids. The CDR3, as DNA: TGTGCCAGCACCCAAACGGACTACCAAGAGACCCAGTACTTC. Its translation is CASTQTDYQETQYF.

The chain joins TRBV12-5 to TRBJ1-1, with 7 bases aligning to TRBD1. Germline CDR1 and CDR2: LGHNT and FRNRAP. V lost 3 bases to trimming and J lost 6 bases; unmatched junction nucleotides: 4. The CDR3 runs 13 residues. The DNA for the CDR3 is TGTGCTAGTGGTTTTACAGGGGAGGCTGAAGCTTTCTTT. Translation: CASGFTGEAEAFF.

This chain connects TRBV5-1 to TRBJ1-2; no clear D. This CDR3 is 16 amino acids long. The germline V gene encodes CDR1 SGHRS and CDR2 YFSETQ. Trimming removed 0 bases at V and 7 bases at J, with 19 bases between. CDR3 residues: CASSLDIADPLSGYTF. Written as DNA, the CDR3 is TGCGCCAGCAGCTTGGACATTGCGGACCCGCTGAGTGGCTACACCTTC.

V and J are TRBV5-4 and TRBJ2-3, with 9 bases lining up with TRBD1. V was clipped by 4 bases and J by 5 bases; unmatched bases: 5. This CDR3 is built from 14 residues. Germline-derived CDR1 and CDR2 are SGHNT and YYREEE (reference sequence). The CDR3 is CASSMGQGRDTQYF. CDR3 nucleotides: TGTGCCAGCAGCATGGGACAGGGCCGAGATACGCAGTATTTT.

The chain links TRBV20-1 to TRBJ2-3; D unclear. CDR3 length equals 13 residues. Germline CDR1 DFQATT, CDR2 SNEGSKA (reference sequence). Trimming cost V 3 bases and J 9 bases, with 16 bases left between them. The CDR3: CSASGPTIETQYF. CDR3 DNA: TGCAGTGCTAGCGGACCTACGATCGAGACGCAGTATTTT.

V is TRBV5-6 and J is TRBJ1-6; D is unclear. Trimming took 0 bases from V and 8 from J, leaving 3 bases between them. The CDR3 contains 12 residues. The germline gives CDR1 SGHDT, CDR2 YYEEEE. CDR3 region: CASSLVDSPLHF. CDR3 bases: TGTGCCAGCAGCTTGGTCGATTCACCCCTCCACTTT.

The rearrangement links TRBV29-1 to TRBJ2-5; tentative D call: TRBD2 (5 bases). Germline V CDR1 and CDR2: SQVTM, ANQGSEA. The CDR3 length is 9 residues. Trimming shortened V by 7 bases and J by 5 bases, and 5 bases separated the two germline ends. The CDR3 reads CSGGETQYF. CDR3 in DNA: TGCAGCGGCGGGGAGACCCAGTACTTC.

V and J are TRBV20-1 and TRBJ2-3; D uncertain. Trimming pared 5 bases from V and 3 bases from J, leaving 12 bases between. Germline assignment: CDR1 DFQATT and CDR2 SNEGSKA (reference sequence). The CDR3 has 13 residues. The DNA for the CDR3 is TGCAGTGCTCCCCCGGAATATACAGATACGCAGTATTTT. It yields the protein CSAPPEYTDTQYF.

The chain employs TRBV3-1 and TRBJ2-1; the match to TRBD2 covers 13 bases. The CDR3 has 16 residues. Trimming cost V 4 bases and J 5 bases; bases outside gene matches: 5. Germline loops: CDR1 LGHDT, CDR2 YNNKEL (reference sequence). The CDR3 region has the DNA TGTGCCAGCAGCCTATTACTAGCGGGGGGGAACAATGAGCAGTTCTTC. Its protein product is CASSLLLAGGNNEQFF.

This clonotype was seen a single time. The chain combines TRBV29-1 with TRBJ2-5, with TRBD2 matching over 14 bases. The CDR3 is made up of 16 amino acids. Trimming at V came to 6 bases and at J to 2 bases, leaving 8 bases not matched to a gene. Germline assignment: CDR1 SQVTM and CDR2 ANQGSEA. The CDR3 reads CSVGGLAGGLQETQYF. DNA of the CDR3: TGCAGCGTAGGAGGACTAGCGGGGGGCTTACAAGAGACCCAGTACTTC.

The rearrangement uses TRBV29-1 and TRBJ2-5; TRBD2 is a possible D gene (5 bases). V was shortened by 6 bases and J by 1 base, with 9 bases between the two germline ends. Germline lookup yields CDR1 SQVTM and CDR2 ANQGSEA. There are 12 residues in the CDR3. CDR3 sequence reads: CSVLRGQETQYF. The CDR3 nucleotides are TGCAGCGTCCTACGGGGCCAAGAGACCCAGTACTTC. Drawing the rest from reference TRBV29-1 and TRBJ2-5, the complete variable domain is SAVISQKPSRDICQRGTSLTIQCQVDSQVTMMFWYRQQPGQSLTLIATANQGSEATYESGFVIDKFPISRPNLTFSTLTVSNMSPEDSSIYLCSVLRGQETQYFGPGTRLLVL.

This chain connects TRBV5-4 to TRBJ2-3; D might be TRBD1 (5 bases). The V end was cut by 0 bases, the J end by 2 bases, with 7 bases between. This CDR3 is 14 amino acids long. CDR1 is SGHNT, CDR2 YYREEE, per germline (reference sequence). The DNA for the CDR3 is TGTGCCAGCAGCTTGGACAGGTACACAGATACGCAGTATTTT. This translates into CASSLDRYTDTQYF.

The V gene is TRBV5-1, the J gene TRBJ2-7; 7 positions agree with TRBD1. The CDR3 runs 15 residues. The V gene end was trimmed by 0 bases and the J gene end by 2 bases; junction bases not matched to a gene: 5. In germline, CDR1 is SGHRS, CDR2 YFSETQ. CDR3 residues: CASSLGGTVTYEQYF. For the CDR3, the DNA is TGCGCCAGCAGCTTGGGGGGGACAGTCACCTACGAGCAGTACTTC.

The chain joins TRBV6-5 to TRBJ2-1, with D possibly matching TRBD2 (8 bases). Trimming removed 2 bases from V and 4 bases from J, with 18 bases in between. The germline V gene has CDR1 MNHEY and CDR2 SVGAGI. The CDR3 consists of 17 residues. The CDR3 sequence is CASSYTGGTVAYNEQFF. In DNA form, the CDR3 reads TGTGCCAGCAGTTACACGGGAGGGACAGTCGCATACAATGAGCAGTTCTTC.

In nucleotides, the CDR3 is TGTGCCTGGAGTGTACAGCAAATTGGGAAACTGTTTTTT. Translating gives CAWSVQQIGKLFF. The chain is built from TRBV30 and TRBJ1-4; no definite D call. The germline V gene encodes CDR1 GTSNPN and CDR2 SVGIG (reference sequence). This CDR3 is 13 amino acids long. Deletions cut 0 bases from V and 11 bases from J, with 13 bases between.

The V and J genes are TRBV3-1 and TRBJ1-6, with D possibly matching TRBD1 (5 bases). Germline V gene sequence: CDR1 LGHDT, CDR2 YNNKEL (reference sequence). Between the trimmed V and J ends, which lost 3 bases and 5 bases, there was a span of 8 bases. The CDR3 covers 14 residues. The CDR3 DNA is TGTGCCAGCAGCCAGGGGACTGATAATTCACCCCTCCACTTT. This translates into CASSQGTDNSPLHF.

This sequence joins TRBV6-2 or TRBV6-3 and TRBJ2-1; possibly TRBD2 for D (6 bases). Trimming shortened V by 7 bases and J by 10 bases, and 11 bases separated the two germline ends. This CDR3 is 11 amino acids long. Germline V gene data show CDR1 as MNHEY and CDR2 as SVGEGT. The CDR3 protein is CASTHGGEQFF. CDR3 nucleotide sequence: TGTGCCAGCACCCACGGAGGGGAGCAGTTCTTC.

V and J are TRBV3-1 and TRBJ1-5; D call uncertain. The CDR3 covers 13 residues. V gave up 0 bases and J gave up 7 bases, with 7 bases separating them. CDR1 is LGHDT, CDR2 YNNKEL, per germline (reference sequence). This CDR3 reads CASSQEMGQPQHF. CDR3 nucleotides: TGTGCCAGCAGCCAAGAAATGGGCCAGCCCCAGCATTTT.

The chain combines TRBV29-1 with TRBJ2-1, with 9 nucleotides matching TRBD2. The J segment lost 0 bases and the V segment lost 3 bases, leaving 0 bases of the junction unmatched. CDR1 SQVTM and CDR2 ANQGSEA come from the germline V gene. This CDR3 has 14 amino acids. CDR3 coding DNA: TGCAGCGTTGAGCGGGGGGGCTCCTACAATGAGCAGTTCTTC. Amino acid sequence: CSVERGGSYNEQFF.

V gene TRBV5-1 combines with J gene TRBJ1-1, with 12 bases lining up with TRBD1. The germline V gene has CDR1 SGHRS and CDR2 YFSETQ. Trimming removed 4 bases from V and 7 bases from J; junction bases left unmatched: 8. The CDR3 consists of 15 residues. DNA for the CDR3: TGCGCCAGCAGCCCTATGGGACAGGGGGCGGGTGAAGCTTTCTTT. Residues: CASSPMGQGAGEAFF.

This sequence joins TRBV2 and TRBJ2-1, with D perhaps given as TRBD1 or TRBD2 (5 bases each). The CDR3 totals 15 residues. With 7 bases removed from V and 6 bases from J, the gap between germline ends came to 19 bases. The germline gives CDR1 SNHLY, CDR2 FYNNEI. CDR3 nucleotide sequence: TGTGCCAGCACTCAAGGGGCTAGCAGTGGCAATGAGCAGTTCTTC. This gives the protein CASTQGASSGNEQFF.

The chain employs TRBV19 and TRBJ1-2, with D uncertain. From germline, CDR1 is LNHDA and CDR2 SQIVND (reference sequence). V was trimmed by 6 bases and J by 8 bases, leaving 10 bases between them. The CDR3 sequence is 11 residues long. In DNA, the CDR3 is TGTGCCAGTAGACTTACTGGGGGCTACACCTTC. Protein: CASRLTGGYTF. The complete variable domain, with remaining parts taken from reference TRBV19 and TRBJ1-2, reads DGGITQSPKYLFRKEGQNVTLSCEQNLNHDAMYWYRQDPGQGLRLIYYSQIVNDFQKGDIAEGYSVSREKKESFPLTVTSAQKNPTAFYLCASRLTGGYTFGSGTRLTVV.

This chain joins TRBV19 and TRBJ2-7; TRBD1 matches at 9 bases. The V segment lost 6 bases and the J segment 3 bases; nucleotides outside the gene matches: 9. This CDR3 has 15 residues. Germline CDR1 and CDR2: LNHDA and SQIVND (reference sequence). The CDR3 sequence is CASSKPGQGIYEQYF. For the CDR3, the DNA is TGTGCCAGTAGCAAACCGGGACAGGGTATCTACGAGCAGTACTTC.

This sequence joins TRBV30 and TRBJ2-2; the match to TRBD1 covers 8 bases. The CDR3 runs 15 residues. J gave up 7 bases and V 4 bases, and 11 bases lay outside the gene matches. Germline V CDR1 and CDR2: GTSNPN, SVGIG (reference sequence). In nucleotides, the CDR3 is TGTGCCTGGATTTCAGGGGGCAGGGTTATCGGGGAGCTGTTTTTT. This sequence encodes CAWISGGRVIGELFF. Filled out from reference TRBV30 and TRBJ2-2, the complete variable domain reads SQTIHQWPATLVQPVGSPLSLECTVEGTSNPNLYWYRQAAGRGLQLLFYSVGIGQISSEVPQNLSASRPQDRQFILSSKKLLLSDSGFYLCAWISGGRVIGELFFGEGSRLTVL.

The V gene is TRBV29-1, the J gene TRBJ2-1; D may correspond to TRBD1 or TRBD2 (5 bases each). This CDR3 has 14 residues. The V gene's germline CDR1 is SQVTM and CDR2 ANQGSEA. V was clipped by 1 base and J by 8 bases, with 15 bases between them. The DNA for the CDR3 is TGCAGCGTTGAAGGGGGGACCTCCATGCATGAGCAGTTCTTC. As protein: CSVEGGTSMHEQFF.

The chain is built from TRBV20-1 and TRBJ2-4; D not certain. CDR3 size: 11 residues. Germline CDR1 and CDR2: DFQATT and SNEGSKA (reference sequence). The CDR3 loop is CSAVTENIQYF. The CDR3 region has the DNA TGCAGCGCGGTGACCGAAAACATTCAGTACTTC.

The genes are TRBV9 and TRBJ2-2, with 7 positions matching TRBD1. The J segment lost 0 bases and the V segment lost 0 bases, leaving 2 bases of the junction unmatched. CDR3 length: 16 amino acids. Germline CDR1 is SGDLS and CDR2 is YYNGEE. The CDR3 spells CASSVDRGSNTGELFF. The DNA of the CDR3 is TGTGCCAGCAGCGTAGACAGGGGATCGAACACCGGGGAGCTGTTTTTT.

The V call is TRBV23-1, the J call TRBJ2-1; D might be TRBD1 (5 bases). TRBV23-1 is given ORF status, its function remaining uncertain. The CDR3 runs to 16 residues. V was shortened by 6 bases and J by 0 bases, with 15 bases between the two germline ends. DNA of the CDR3: TGCGCCAGCAGGAAGACAGCTTCCGACTCCTACAATGAGCAGTTCTTC. Its protein product is CASRKTASDSYNEQFF.

The CDR3: CSAPPDRDPYGYTF. The CDR3 region has the DNA TGCAGTGCTCCCCCTGACAGGGATCCTTATGGCTACACCTTC. The chain carries TRBV20-1 and TRBJ1-2; 7 bases map to TRBD1. Germline CDR1 reads DFQATT; CDR2 reads SNEGSKA (reference sequence). The V and J ends lost 5 bases and 5 bases, in that order; junction bases with no gene match: 11. The CDR3 is made up of 14 amino acids.

The V and J genes are TRBV29-1 and TRBJ2-3; TRBD2 matches at 15 bases. The J segment lost 0 bases and the V segment lost 4 bases, leaving 2 bases of the junction unmatched. From germline, CDR1 is SQVTM and CDR2 ANQGSEA. The CDR3 is 16 amino acids. The CDR3 region is CSVGGTSGGSTDTQYF. The DNA of the CDR3 is TGCAGCGTTGGAGGGACTAGCGGGGGGAGCACAGATACGCAGTATTTT.

This clonotype was seen just once. This sequence joins TRBV5-6 and TRBJ2-2; D is uncertain. Trimming cost V 4 bases and J 5 bases, with 18 bases left between them. Germline V gene data show CDR1 as SGHDT and CDR2 as YYEEEE. The CDR3 totals 16 residues. CDR3 protein: CASSRATARETGELFF. In DNA, the CDR3 is TGTGCCAGCAGCCGCGCAACGGCACGTGAGACCGGGGAGCTGTTTTTT.

This rearrangement joins TRBV12-3 or TRBV12-4 to TRBJ2-1; no definite D call. This CDR3 is 14 amino acids long. Trimming took off 5 bases at V and 3 bases at J, with 11 bases between the two ends. The CDR3 sequence is CASSRVPNYNEQFF. CDR3 sequence (DNA): TGTGCCAGCAGTCGTGTACCCAACTACAATGAGCAGTTCTTC.